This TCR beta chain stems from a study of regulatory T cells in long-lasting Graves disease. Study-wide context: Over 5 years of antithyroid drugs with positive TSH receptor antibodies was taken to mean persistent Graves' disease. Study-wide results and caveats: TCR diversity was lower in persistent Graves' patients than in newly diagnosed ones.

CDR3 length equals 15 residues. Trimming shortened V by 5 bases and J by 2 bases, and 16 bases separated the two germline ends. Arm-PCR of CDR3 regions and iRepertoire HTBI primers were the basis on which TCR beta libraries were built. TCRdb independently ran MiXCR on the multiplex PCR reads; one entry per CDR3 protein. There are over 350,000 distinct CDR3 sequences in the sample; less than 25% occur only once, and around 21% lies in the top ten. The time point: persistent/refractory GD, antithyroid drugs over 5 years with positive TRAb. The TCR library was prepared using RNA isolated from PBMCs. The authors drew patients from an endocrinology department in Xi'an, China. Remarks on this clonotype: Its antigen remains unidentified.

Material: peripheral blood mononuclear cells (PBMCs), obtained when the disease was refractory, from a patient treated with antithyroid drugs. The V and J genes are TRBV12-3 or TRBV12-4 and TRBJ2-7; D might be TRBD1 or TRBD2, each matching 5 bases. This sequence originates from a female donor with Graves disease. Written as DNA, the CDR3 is TGTGCCAGCAGTCTCCCCGGGACGCGACCCTACGAGCAGTACTTC. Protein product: CASSLPGTRPYEQYF.